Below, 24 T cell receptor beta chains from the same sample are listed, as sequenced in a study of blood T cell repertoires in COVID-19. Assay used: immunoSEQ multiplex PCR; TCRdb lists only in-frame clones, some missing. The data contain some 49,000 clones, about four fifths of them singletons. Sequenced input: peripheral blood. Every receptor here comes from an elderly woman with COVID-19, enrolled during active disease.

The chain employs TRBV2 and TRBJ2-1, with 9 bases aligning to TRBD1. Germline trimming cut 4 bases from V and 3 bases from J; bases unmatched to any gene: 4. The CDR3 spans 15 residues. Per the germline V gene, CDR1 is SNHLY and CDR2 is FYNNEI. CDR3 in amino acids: CASSAGTGNYNEQFF. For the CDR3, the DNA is TGTGCCAGCAGTGCTGGGACAGGGAACTACAATGAGCAGTTCTTC.

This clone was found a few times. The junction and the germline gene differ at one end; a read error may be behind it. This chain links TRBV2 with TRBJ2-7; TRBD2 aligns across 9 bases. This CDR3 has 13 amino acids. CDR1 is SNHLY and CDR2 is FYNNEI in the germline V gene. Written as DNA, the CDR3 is TGTGCCAGCAATCTAGCGGGAATGGCCCACTCCATCTTC. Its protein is CASNLAGMAHSIF.

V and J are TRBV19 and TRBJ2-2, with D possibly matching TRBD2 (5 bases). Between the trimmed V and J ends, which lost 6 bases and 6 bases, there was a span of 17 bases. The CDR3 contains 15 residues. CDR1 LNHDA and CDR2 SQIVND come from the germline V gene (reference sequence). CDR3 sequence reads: CASRRAVEYAGELFF. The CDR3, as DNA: TGTGCCAGTAGACGAGCGGTGGAATACGCCGGGGAGCTGTTTTTT.

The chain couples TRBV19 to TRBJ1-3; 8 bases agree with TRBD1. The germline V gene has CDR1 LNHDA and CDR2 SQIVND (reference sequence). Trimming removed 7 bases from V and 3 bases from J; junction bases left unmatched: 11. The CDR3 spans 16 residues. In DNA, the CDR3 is TGTGCCAGTATTCCAATGACAGGGGACTTTGGAAACACCATATATTTT. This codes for CASIPMTGDFGNTIYF.

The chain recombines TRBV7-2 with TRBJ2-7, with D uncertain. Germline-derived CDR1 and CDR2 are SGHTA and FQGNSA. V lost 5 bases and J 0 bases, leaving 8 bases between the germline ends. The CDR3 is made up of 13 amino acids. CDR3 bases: TGTGCCAGCAGCGGGCCCTACTCCTACGAGCAGTACTTC. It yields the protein CASSGPYSYEQYF.

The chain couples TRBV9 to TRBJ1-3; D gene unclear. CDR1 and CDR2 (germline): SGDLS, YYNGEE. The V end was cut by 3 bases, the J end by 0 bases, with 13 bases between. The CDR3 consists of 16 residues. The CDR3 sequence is CASSGGRIFSGNTIYF. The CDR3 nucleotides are TGTGCCAGCAGCGGCGGGAGAATCTTCTCTGGAAACACCATATATTTT.

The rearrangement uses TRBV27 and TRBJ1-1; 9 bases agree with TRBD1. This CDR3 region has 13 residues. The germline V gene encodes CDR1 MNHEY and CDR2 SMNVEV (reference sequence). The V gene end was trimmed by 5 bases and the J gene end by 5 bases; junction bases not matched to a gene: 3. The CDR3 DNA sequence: TGTGCCAGCAGTACAGGGGGCTGGACTGAAGCTTTCTTT. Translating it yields CASSTGGWTEAFF.

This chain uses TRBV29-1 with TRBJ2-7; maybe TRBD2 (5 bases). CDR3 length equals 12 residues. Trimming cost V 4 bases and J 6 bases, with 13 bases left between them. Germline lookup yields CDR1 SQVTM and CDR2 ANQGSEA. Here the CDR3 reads CSVALLEGEQYF. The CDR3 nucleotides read TGCAGCGTTGCCCTCCTAGAGGGCGAGCAGTACTTC.

CDR3 in amino acids: CATSDAGYTGELFF. As DNA, the CDR3 is TGTGCCACCAGTGATGCAGGGTACACCGGGGAGCTGTTTTTT. This chain joins TRBV24-1 and TRBJ2-2, with a weak D call TRBD1 (5 bases). The CDR3 is 14 amino acids. V lost 3 bases to trimming and J lost 3 bases, with 7 bases between them. Looked up from germline, CDR1 is KGHDR and CDR2 is SFDVKD.

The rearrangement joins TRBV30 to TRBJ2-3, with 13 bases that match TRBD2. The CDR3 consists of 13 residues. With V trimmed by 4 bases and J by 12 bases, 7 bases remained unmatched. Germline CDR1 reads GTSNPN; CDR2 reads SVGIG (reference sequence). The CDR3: CAWTSWTSGSQYF. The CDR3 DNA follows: TGTGCCTGGACCTCCTGGACTAGCGGGAGCCAGTATTTT. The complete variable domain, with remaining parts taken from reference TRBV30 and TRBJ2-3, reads SQTIHQWPATLVQPVGSPLSLECTVEGTSNPNLYWYRQAAGRGLQLLFYSVGIGQISSEVPQNLSASRPQDRQFILSSKKLLLSDSGFYLCAWTSWTSGSQYFGPGTRLTVL.

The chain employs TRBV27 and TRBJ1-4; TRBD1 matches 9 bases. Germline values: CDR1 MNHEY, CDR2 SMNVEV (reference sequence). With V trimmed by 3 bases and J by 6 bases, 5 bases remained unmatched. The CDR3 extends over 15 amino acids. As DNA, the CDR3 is TGTGCCAGCAGTTTCTTAGGGACAGGGTATGAAAAACTGTTTTTT. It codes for CASSFLGTGYEKLFF.

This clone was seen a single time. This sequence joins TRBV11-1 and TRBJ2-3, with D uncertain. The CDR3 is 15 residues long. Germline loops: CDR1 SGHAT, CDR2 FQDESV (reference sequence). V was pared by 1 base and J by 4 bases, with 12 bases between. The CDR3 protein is CASSLGSGVADTQYF. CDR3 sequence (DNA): TGTGCCAGCAGCTTAGGGTCGGGTGTGGCAGATACGCAGTATTTT. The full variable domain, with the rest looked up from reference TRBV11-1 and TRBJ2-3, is EAEVAQSPRYKITEKSQAVAFWCDPISGHATLYWYRQILGQGPELLVQFQDESVVDDSQLPKDRFSAERLKGVDSTLKIQPAELGDSAMYLCASSLGSGVADTQYFGPGTRLTVL.

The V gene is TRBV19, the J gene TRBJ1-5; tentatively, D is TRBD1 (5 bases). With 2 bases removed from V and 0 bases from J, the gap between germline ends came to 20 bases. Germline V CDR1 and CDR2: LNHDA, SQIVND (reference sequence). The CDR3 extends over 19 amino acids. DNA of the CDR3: TGTGCCAGTAGTATACTTCGGGGGGTCACGATTCATAGCAATCAGCCCCAGCATTTT. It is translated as CASSILRGVTIHSNQPQHF.

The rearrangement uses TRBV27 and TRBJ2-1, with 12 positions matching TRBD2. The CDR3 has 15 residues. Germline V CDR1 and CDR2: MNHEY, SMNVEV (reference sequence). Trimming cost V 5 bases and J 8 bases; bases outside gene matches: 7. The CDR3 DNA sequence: TGTGCCAGCAGTCCACTAGCGGGAGGCAGGGATGAGCAGTTCTTC. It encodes CASSPLAGGRDEQFF.

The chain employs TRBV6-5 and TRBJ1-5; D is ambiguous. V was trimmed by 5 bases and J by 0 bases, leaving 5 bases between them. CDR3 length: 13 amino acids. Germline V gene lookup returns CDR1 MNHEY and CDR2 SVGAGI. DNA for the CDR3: TGTGCCAGCAGTACCTATAGCAATCAGCCCCAGCATTTT. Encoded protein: CASSTYSNQPQHF.

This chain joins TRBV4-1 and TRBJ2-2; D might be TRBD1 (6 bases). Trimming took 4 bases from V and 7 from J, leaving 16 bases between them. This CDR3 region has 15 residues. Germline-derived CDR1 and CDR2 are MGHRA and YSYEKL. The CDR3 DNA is TGCGCCAGCAGCCCATCAACAGGGAATGTCGGGGAGCTGTTTTTT. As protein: CASSPSTGNVGELFF.

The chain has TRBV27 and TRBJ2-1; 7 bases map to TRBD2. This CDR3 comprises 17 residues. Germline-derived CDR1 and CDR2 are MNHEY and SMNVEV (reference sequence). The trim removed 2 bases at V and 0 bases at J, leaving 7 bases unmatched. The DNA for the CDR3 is TGTGCCAGCAGTTTAATGGCTAGCGGTAGCTCCTACAATGAGCAGTTCTTC. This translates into CASSLMASGSSYNEQFF.

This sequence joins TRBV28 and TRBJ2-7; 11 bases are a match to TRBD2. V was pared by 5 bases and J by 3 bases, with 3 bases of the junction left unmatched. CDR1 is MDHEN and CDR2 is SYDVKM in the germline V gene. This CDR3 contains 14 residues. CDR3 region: CASSVGLAVYEQYF. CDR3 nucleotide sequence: TGTGCCAGCAGTGTGGGACTAGCGGTCTACGAGCAGTACTTC. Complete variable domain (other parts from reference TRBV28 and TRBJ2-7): DVKVTQSSRYLVKRTGEKVFLECVQDMDHENMFWYRQDPGLGLRLIYFSYDVKMKEKGDIPEGYSVSREKKERFSLILESASTNQTSMYLCASSVGLAVYEQYFGPGTRLTVT.

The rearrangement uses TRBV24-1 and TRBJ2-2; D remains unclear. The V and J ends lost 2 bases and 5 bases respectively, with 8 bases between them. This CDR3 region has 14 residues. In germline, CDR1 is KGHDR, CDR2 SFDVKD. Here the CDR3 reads CATSDWPSTGELFF. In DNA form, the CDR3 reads TGTGCCACCAGTGATTGGCCGTCTACCGGGGAGCTGTTTTTT.

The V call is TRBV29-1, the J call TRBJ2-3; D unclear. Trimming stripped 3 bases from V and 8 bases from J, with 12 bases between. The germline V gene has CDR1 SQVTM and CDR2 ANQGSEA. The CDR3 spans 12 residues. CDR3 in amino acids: CSVEGKTLTQYF. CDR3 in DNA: TGCAGCGTTGAGGGCAAAACTCTTACGCAGTATTTT.

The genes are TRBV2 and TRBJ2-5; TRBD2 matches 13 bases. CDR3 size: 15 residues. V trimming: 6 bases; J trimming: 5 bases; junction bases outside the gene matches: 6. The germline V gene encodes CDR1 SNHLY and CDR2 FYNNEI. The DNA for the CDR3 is TGTGCCAGCAGGGGACTAGCGGGATACGGTGAGACCCAGTACTTC. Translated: CASRGLAGYGETQYF.

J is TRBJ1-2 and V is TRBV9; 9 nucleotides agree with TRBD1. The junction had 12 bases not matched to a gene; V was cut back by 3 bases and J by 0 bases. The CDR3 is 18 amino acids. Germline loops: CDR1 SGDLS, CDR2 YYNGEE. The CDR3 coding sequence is TGTGCCAGCAGCGCACCGGGACAGGGAGCTCTGTCTAACTATGGCTACACCTTC. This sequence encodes CASSAPGQGALSNYGYTF.

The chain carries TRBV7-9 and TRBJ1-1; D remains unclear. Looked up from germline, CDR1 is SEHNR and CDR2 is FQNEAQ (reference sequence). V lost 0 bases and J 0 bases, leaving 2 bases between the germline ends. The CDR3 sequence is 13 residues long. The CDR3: CASSLAMNTEAFF. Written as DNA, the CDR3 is TGTGCCAGCAGCTTAGCCATGAACACTGAAGCTTTCTTT.

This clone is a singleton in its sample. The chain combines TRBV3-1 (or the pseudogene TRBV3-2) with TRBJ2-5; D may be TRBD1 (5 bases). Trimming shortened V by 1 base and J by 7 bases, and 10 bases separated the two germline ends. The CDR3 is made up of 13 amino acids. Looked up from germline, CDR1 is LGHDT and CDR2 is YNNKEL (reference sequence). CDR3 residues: CASSQGQSGTQYF. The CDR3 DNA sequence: TGTGCCAGCAGCCAAGGACAGTCTGGGACCCAGTACTTC.